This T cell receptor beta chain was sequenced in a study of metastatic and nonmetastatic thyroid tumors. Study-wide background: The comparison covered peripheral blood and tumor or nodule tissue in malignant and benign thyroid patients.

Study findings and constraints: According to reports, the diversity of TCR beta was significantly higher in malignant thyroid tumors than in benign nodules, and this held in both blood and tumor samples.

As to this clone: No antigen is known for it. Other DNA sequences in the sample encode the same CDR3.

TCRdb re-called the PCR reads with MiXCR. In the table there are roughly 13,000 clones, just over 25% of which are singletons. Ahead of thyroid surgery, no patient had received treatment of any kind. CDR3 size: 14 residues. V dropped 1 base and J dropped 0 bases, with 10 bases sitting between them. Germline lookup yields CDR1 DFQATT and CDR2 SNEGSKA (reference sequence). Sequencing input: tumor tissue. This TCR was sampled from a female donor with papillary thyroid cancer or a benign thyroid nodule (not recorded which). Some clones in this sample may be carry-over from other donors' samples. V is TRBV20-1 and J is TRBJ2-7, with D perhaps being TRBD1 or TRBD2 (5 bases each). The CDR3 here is CSARGGTVSYEQYF. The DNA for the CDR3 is TGCAGTGCTAGAGGTGGGACGGTCTCCTACGAGCAGTACTTC.